The clone carrying this T cell receptor beta chain was found a few times. The antigen remains undetermined. This specimen belongs to a study of response to subunit inactivated influenza vaccine. Overall study results and limits: Authors suggested that a seasonal influenza vaccination recruits few new T cells each time.

TCRdb itself ran the RT-PCR reads through MiXCR, one entry per CDR3 protein. Of about 780,000 distinct CDR3 sequences in the sample, about 18% were seen once. CDR3 length equals 16 residues. Germline CDR1 is LNHNV and CDR2 is YYDKDF (reference sequence). V was clipped by 3 bases and J by 3 bases; unmatched bases: 4. The specimen was PBMCs from blood, collected roughly 5 days after vaccination. This receptor was identified in a man aged 45-65 years who received an inactivated influenza vaccine. This chain joins TRBV15 and TRBJ2-1; 11 bases match TRBD2. CDR3 sequence (DNA): TGTGCCACCAGCAGTTTTAGCGGGAGGGGCTACAATGAGCAGTTCTTC. The encoded protein is CATSSFSGRGYNEQFF.